This TCR beta chain was recorded in a study of cytomegalovirus exposure and HLA in healthy donors. General study findings and limits: Cytomegalovirus status was reportedly diagnosed by the classifier with high sensitivity and specificity. Indistinguishability led to the exclusion of some V segments, TRBV6-2 and TRBV6-3 included.

The CDR3 is made up of 17 amino acids. V gave up 1 base and J gave up 8 bases; unmatched junction bases: 13. Germline CDR1 is SGHVS and CDR2 is FNYEAQ. This clone was recorded once. Its antigen is undetermined. The PCR used 60 Vbeta and 13 Jbeta primers. TCRdb's table, derived via immunoSEQ multiplex PCR, lists solely in-frame clones and lacks some. The sample contains around 80,000 clones, approximately 67% of which appear only once. The chain uses TRBV7-6 and TRBJ1-2; 10 bases fit TRBD1. This clonotype was sampled from a male donor in good health and CMV-seropositive. Sequenced material: PBMCs. CDR3 sequence (DNA): TGTGCCAGCAGCTTAGGCCCGGGACAGGGGCCAGAAGGGGGCTACACCTTC. Encoded protein: CASSLGPGQGPEGGYTF.